This T cell receptor (beta chain) came from a study of cytomegalovirus exposure and HLA in healthy donors. Study-level findings and limits: About 87% or about 30% of the time was how often most TCR beta V segments were productive, according to an earlier analysis. Presence/absence analyses supposed approximately even sequencing depth among donors.

The length of the CDR3 is 15 residues. The junction had 1 base not matched to a gene; V was cut back by 0 bases and J by 2 bases. CDR1 and CDR2 (germline): LGHNA, YNFKEQ. With regard to this clone: Its antigen is not identified.

Primers: 60 Vbeta forward and 13 Jbeta reverse. Clones were read by immunoSEQ multiplex PCR, and TCRdb kept only the in-frame ones, dropping some. The data hold around 40,000 clones, with approximately 63% observed a single time. The chain is built from TRBV4-2 and TRBJ2-5, with 9 bases fitting TRBD2. The sample taken for sequencing was PBMCs. The clonotype comes from a middle-aged man in good health and CMV-seronegative. CDR3 residues: CASSQERGGQETQYF. In nucleotides, the CDR3 is TGTGCCAGCAGCCAAGAGCGGGGGGGGCAAGAGACCCAGTACTTC.